Below, 20 T cell receptor beta chains from the same sample are listed, as sequenced in a study of blood T cell repertoires in COVID-19. Repertoires were generated with immunoSEQ multiplex PCR, while TCRdb's copy carries only in-frame clones and drops some. The sample lists just over 90,000 clones; 90% were seen once. The specimen was peripheral blood. All receptors derive from a human donor with active COVID-19. The donor label of this sample is uncertain.

A few counts support this clone. This chain links TRBV18 with TRBJ1-1, with a possible D match to TRBD1 (5 bases). The ends were cut back, 4 bases at V and 4 bases at J, with 13 bases in the middle. Germline V gives CDR1 KGHSH, CDR2 LQKENI. This CDR3 has 14 residues. The CDR3 protein is CASSLTRGSTEAFF. Here the CDR3 DNA reads TGTGCCAGCTCACTTACTCGGGGGTCCACTGAAGCTTTCTTT.

The gene calls are TRBV30 and TRBJ1-6; 11 nucleotides line up with TRBD1. The V and J ends lost 3 bases and 0 bases, in that order; junction bases with no gene match: 1. The CDR3 consists of 16 residues. The germline gives CDR1 GTSNPN, CDR2 SVGIG (reference sequence). Written as DNA, the CDR3 is TGTGCCTGGAGCGGGACAGGGGGCTCCTATAATTCACCCCTCCACTTT. Amino acids: CAWSGTGGSYNSPLHF.

This sequence joins TRBV7-3 and TRBJ1-2; D unresolved. This CDR3 has 13 amino acids. Trimming left V 2 bases short and J 7 bases short, with 11 bases between. Looked up from germline, CDR1 is SGHTA and CDR2 is FQGTGA. The DNA for the CDR3 is TGTGCCAGCAGCTTAGAACCCAGCGGTGGCTACACCTTC. As protein: CASSLEPSGGYTF.

This chain uses TRBV4-2 with TRBJ1-2, with D hard to call. The CDR3 has 17 amino acids. Germline CDR1 LGHNA, CDR2 YNFKEQ. V was clipped by 2 bases and J by 4 bases, with 20 bases between them. The CDR3 DNA reads as TGTGCCAGCAGCCAATCAGCTGACTTAGAGGACTCCTATGGCTACACCTTC. Its translation is CASSQSADLEDSYGYTF.

This sequence joins TRBV6-5 and TRBJ2-1; a possible D gene is TRBD1 (6 bases). The CDR3 is 14 residues long. Trimming removed 5 bases from V and 6 bases from J, with 14 bases in between. The germline V gene encodes CDR1 MNHEY and CDR2 SVGAGI. Written as DNA, the CDR3 is TGTGCCAGCAGTAGGGGAGAAGGGGGCAATGAGCAGTTCTTC. This codes for CASSRGEGGNEQFF.

This chain joins TRBV3-1 (or the pseudogene TRBV3-2) and TRBJ2-1; D gene uncertain. Trimming left V 1 base short and J 9 bases short, with 10 bases between. CDR3 size: 13 residues. Germline-derived CDR1 and CDR2 are LGHDT and YNNKEL (reference sequence). The CDR3 loop reads CASSQVRTGEQFF. The CDR3 DNA follows: TGTGCCAGCAGCCAAGTTCGAACGGGTGAGCAGTTCTTC.

The V and J genes are TRBV9 and TRBJ1-2; maybe TRBD1 (5 bases). CDR1 and CDR2 from the germline V gene are SGDLS and YYNGEE. This CDR3 contains 16 residues. V lost 3 bases, J lost 5 bases, and 20 bases lay in between. CDR3 sequence: CASSAVPGHEPYGYTF. The CDR3 DNA follows: TGTGCCAGCAGCGCAGTTCCAGGGCACGAACCTTATGGCTACACCTTC.

This chain links TRBV4-3 with TRBJ1-2; TRBD1 might be the D (6 bases). Trimming removed 3 bases at V and 4 bases at J, with 12 bases between. The CDR3 has 14 amino acids. Germline lookup yields CDR1 LGHNA and CDR2 YSLEER. As DNA, the CDR3 is TGCGCCAGCAGCCAGAACGACAGGCCCTATGGCTACACCTTC. Amino acid sequence: CASSQNDRPYGYTF.

The rearrangement joins TRBV6-6 to TRBJ2-2; D ambiguous. The CDR3 spans 12 residues. The germline V gene has CDR1 MNHNY and CDR2 SVGAGI (reference sequence). Trimming left V 10 bases short and J 6 bases short, with 12 bases between. The CDR3 is CATRSGSGELFF. CDR3 DNA: TGTGCCACCCGTTCAGGATCCGGGGAGCTGTTTTTT.

This rearrangement joins TRBV14 to TRBJ2-2; 7 bases are shared with TRBD1. Germline values: CDR1 SGHDN, CDR2 FVKESK. This CDR3 comprises 15 residues. With 4 bases clipped from V and 2 bases from J, the junction kept 4 bases outside the gene matches. CDR3 nucleotide sequence: TGTGCCAGCAGCCGCGACAGGGTCAACACCGGGGAGCTGTTTTTT. Its translation: CASSRDRVNTGELFF.

CDR3 sequence (DNA): TGCGCCAGCAGCCAACCTTCCGGGACGAGGGGACAGTCGGCCGGGGAGCTGTTTTTT. Translation gives CASSQPSGTRGQSAGELFF. V usage is TRBV4-1 and J usage is TRBJ2-2, with 7 bases that match TRBD1. The CDR3 runs to 19 residues. The germline gives CDR1 MGHRA, CDR2 YSYEKL. The V segment lost 2 bases and the J segment 6 bases; nucleotides outside the gene matches: 18.

This rearrangement joins TRBV6-6 to TRBJ2-7; 9 positions agree with TRBD2. Germline V gene sequence: CDR1 MNHNY, CDR2 SVGAGI (reference sequence). V shed 5 bases, J shed 6 bases, and the junction held 17 bases outside the gene matches. CDR3 length: 17 residues. The CDR3: CASSPPSQLAGMGEQYF. CDR3 DNA: TGTGCCAGCAGTCCACCCTCCCAACTAGCGGGCATGGGCGAGCAGTACTTC.

CDR3 nucleotides: TGTGCCAGTAGGGAAGAGCCAAGAGGTTATGGCTACACCTTC. It is translated as CASREEPRGYGYTF. This chain connects TRBV19 to TRBJ1-2; no definite D call. The V and J ends lost 6 bases and 5 bases respectively, with 16 bases between them. Germline CDR1 reads LNHDA; CDR2 reads SQIVND (reference sequence). CDR3 size: 14 residues. The full variable domain, rest sourced from reference TRBV19 and TRBJ1-2, is DGGITQSPKYLFRKEGQNVTLSCEQNLNHDAMYWYRQDPGQGLRLIYYSQIVNDFQKGDIAEGYSVSREKKESFPLTVTSAQKNPTAFYLCASREEPRGYGYTFGSGTRLTVV.

The chain couples TRBV7-3 to TRBJ2-2; D is possibly TRBD2 (6 bases). The ends were cut back, 5 bases at V and 2 bases at J, with 12 bases in the middle. CDR1 is SGHTA and CDR2 is FQGTGA in the germline V gene. This CDR3 contains 15 residues. CDR3 in DNA: TGTGCCAGCAGCCCCTGGACTACCAACACCGGGGAGCTGTTTTTT. Protein product: CASSPWTTNTGELFF.

This chain joins TRBV19 and TRBJ2-5; D is possibly TRBD2 (6 bases). The CDR3 is 12 residues long. Trimming cost V 3 bases and J 4 bases, with 6 bases left between them. Per the germline V gene, CDR1 is LNHDA and CDR2 is SQIVND (reference sequence). The CDR3 DNA follows: TGTGCCAGTAGTATGGGGGGAGAGACCCAGTACTTC. This codes for CASSMGGETQYF.

This clone was picked up a small number of times. The chain joins TRBV18 to TRBJ2-3, with 14 bases matching TRBD2. Germline V lookup: CDR1 KGHSH, CDR2 LQKENI. This CDR3 is built from 18 residues. Trimming at V came to 3 bases and at J to 1 base, leaving 6 bases not matched to a gene. The CDR3 nucleotides are TGTGCCAGCTCACCGACTAGCGGGGGGGCCTTGGGCACAGATACGCAGTATTTT. Protein product: CASSPTSGGALGTDTQYF.

The chain joins TRBV27 to TRBJ2-7, with D maybe TRBD1 (5 bases). This CDR3 contains 15 residues. Germline V lookup: CDR1 MNHEY, CDR2 SMNVEV (reference sequence). V gave up 3 bases and J gave up 2 bases, with 14 bases separating them. The CDR3 nucleotides are TGTGCCAGCAGTTTTTATTTAGGGGAACCCTACGAGCAGTACTTC. Its translation: CASSFYLGEPYEQYF.

The V call is TRBV7-9, the J call TRBJ1-1, with D maybe TRBD1 (6 bases). V shed 5 bases and J shed 10 bases, with 17 bases lying between them. The CDR3 is made up of 13 amino acids. Germline V gives CDR1 SEHNR, CDR2 FQNEAQ (reference sequence). Here the CDR3 DNA reads TGTGCCAGCAGCCAAGCAGGGAGGGGGGGAGCTTTCTTT. Its protein is CASSQAGRGGAFF.

The genes are TRBV5-4 and TRBJ2-3, with a weak D call TRBD2 (6 bases). V was trimmed by 4 bases and J by 1 base, leaving 7 bases between them. Germline lookup yields CDR1 SGHNT and CDR2 YYREEE (reference sequence). The CDR3 is 13 residues long. The CDR3 sequence is CASSPSGTDTQYF. CDR3 DNA sequence: TGTGCCAGCAGCCCTAGCGGCACAGATACGCAGTATTTT.

The gene calls are TRBV5-1 and TRBJ2-5; 11 positions agree with TRBD2. V lost 5 bases to trimming and J lost 1 base; unmatched junction nucleotides: 7. The CDR3 loop spans 16 amino acids. Germline V gene lookup returns CDR1 SGHRS and CDR2 YFSETQ. The CDR3 DNA follows: TGCGCCAGCAGACTCGTAGCGGGGGGGACCCAAGAGACCCAGTACTTC. Translating gives CASRLVAGGTQETQYF.